What follows describes a single T cell receptor (beta chain). In the study's own analysis: Estimation of nucleated cell counts relied on the amplification of reference gene primers. The method was immunoSEQ multiplex PCR; TCRdb's version includes in-frame clones alone and lacks a portion of them. The D gene and trimming were derived from the DNA, and the V and J assignments and clone size from that table. The table has tens of thousands of clones, 84% seen once; the top ten hold around 35%. This sample was included in a study of blood T cell repertoires in COVID-19. At the level of the study: T cells, B-cell-depleted T cells, or PBMCs provided the cDNA or gDNA that served as material.

CDR1 MNHEY and CDR2 SVGAGI come from the germline V gene. After removal of 10 bases from V and 0 bases from J, the junction contained 8 bases not matched to a gene. The CDR3 has 14 residues. V is TRBV6-5 and J is TRBJ1-2, with TRBD1 matching over 7 bases. This receptor was identified in a man between 65 and 85 years old with acute or convalescent COVID-19. Sequencing was carried out using peripheral blood. CDR3 DNA sequence: TGTGCCACCACCAGGGGGGTTTCTAACTATGGCTACACCTTC. It encodes CATTRGVSNYGYTF.